This TCR beta chain was recorded in a study of T cell repertoires in cytomegalovirus infection. Overall study context: Peptides in the study included HLA-C-restricted and HLA-B-restricted CMV epitopes. TCR beta signatures that were public indicated CMV infection and matching HLA type.

This clonotype appeared many times. What it binds is unknown. V lost 5 bases, J lost 3 bases, and 12 bases lay in between. This CDR3 has 13 residues. Germline V lookup: CDR1 SGHKS, CDR2 YYEKEE (reference sequence). TCRdb fed the reads into MiXCR, producing one record per CDR3 protein. The sample has about 310,000 distinct CDR3 sequences, around 25% seen once. Whole-study findings and limits: HLA-C-restricted CMV-specific TCR beta clonotypes were dominant in the ex vivo response. CMV carriers with the relevant HLA were identified by cumulative public TCR beta family frequency.

This chain connects TRBV5-5 to TRBJ2-7; TRBD1 might be the D (5 bases). This sample comprised cultured PBMCs, obtained from culture after CMV antigen stimulation. The receptor was derived from a human donor in good health (CMV status not recorded). Some clones in this sample may be carry-over from other donors' samples. CDR3 loop: CASSPAGFYEQYF. DNA of the CDR3: TGTGCCAGCAGTCCAGCAGGGTTCTACGAGCAGTACTTC.